The sample holds many counts of the clone carrying this T cell receptor (beta chain). Its matching antigen is unknown. These data originate in a study of response to subunit inactivated influenza vaccine. Whole-study results and caveats: Authors suggested that a seasonal influenza vaccination recruits few new T cells each time.

Each CDR3 protein gets one entry after TCRdb re-called the RT-PCR reads with MiXCR. The sample shows more than 400,000 distinct CDR3 sequences, around 7.7% of them seen only once. Deletions cut 0 bases from V and 8 bases from J, with 7 bases between. The CDR3 extends over 13 amino acids. Germline values: CDR1 LNHNV, CDR2 YYDKDF (reference sequence). The source is a man aged 50 to 69 who received an inactivated influenza vaccine. Material: PBMCs from blood, obtained around 25 months after vaccination. The V and J genes are TRBV15 and TRBJ2-2; no definite D call. The CDR3 coding sequence is TGTGCCACCAGCAGAGATAGGATAGGGGAGCTGTTTTTT. Translation gives CATSRDRIGELFF.